This T cell receptor (beta chain) stems from a study of shared clonotypes between healthy human individuals. Study-level findings and limits: Larger richness was generally estimated for naive than memory subsets.

Trimming left V 3 bases short and J 5 bases short, with 12 bases between. CDR3 length: 14 amino acids. In germline, CDR1 is ENHRY, CDR2 SYGVKD. The assay was immunoSEQ multiplex PCR, and TCRdb's table has in-frame clones only and misses some. The sample holds over a million clones, approximately 98.5% seen once. On this clone: Its antigen is as yet unknown.

This receptor was identified in a man younger than 45 in good health. Sequencing was performed on naive CD4+ T cells sorted from blood. Subset meaning: CD45RA+ positively selected. The V call is TRBV10-3, the J call TRBJ2-3; D remains unclear. In DNA form, the CDR3 reads TGTGCCATCAGTGATGGCCCTGGGGAAGATACGCAGTATTTT. Amino acids: CAISDGPGEDTQYF.